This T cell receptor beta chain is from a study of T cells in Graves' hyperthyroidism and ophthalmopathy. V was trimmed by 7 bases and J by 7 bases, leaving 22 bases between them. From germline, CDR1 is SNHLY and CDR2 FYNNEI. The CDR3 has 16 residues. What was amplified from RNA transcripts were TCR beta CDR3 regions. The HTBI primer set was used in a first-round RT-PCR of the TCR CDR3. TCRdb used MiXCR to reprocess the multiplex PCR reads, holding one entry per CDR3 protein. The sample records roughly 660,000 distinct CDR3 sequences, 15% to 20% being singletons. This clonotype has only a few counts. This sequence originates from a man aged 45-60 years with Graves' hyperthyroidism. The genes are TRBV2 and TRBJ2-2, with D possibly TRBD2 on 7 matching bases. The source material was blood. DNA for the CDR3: TGTGCCAGCACATCAGAAGGGGGAGGGCCGAGCGGGGAGCTGTTTTTT. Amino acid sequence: CASTSEGGGPSGELFF.